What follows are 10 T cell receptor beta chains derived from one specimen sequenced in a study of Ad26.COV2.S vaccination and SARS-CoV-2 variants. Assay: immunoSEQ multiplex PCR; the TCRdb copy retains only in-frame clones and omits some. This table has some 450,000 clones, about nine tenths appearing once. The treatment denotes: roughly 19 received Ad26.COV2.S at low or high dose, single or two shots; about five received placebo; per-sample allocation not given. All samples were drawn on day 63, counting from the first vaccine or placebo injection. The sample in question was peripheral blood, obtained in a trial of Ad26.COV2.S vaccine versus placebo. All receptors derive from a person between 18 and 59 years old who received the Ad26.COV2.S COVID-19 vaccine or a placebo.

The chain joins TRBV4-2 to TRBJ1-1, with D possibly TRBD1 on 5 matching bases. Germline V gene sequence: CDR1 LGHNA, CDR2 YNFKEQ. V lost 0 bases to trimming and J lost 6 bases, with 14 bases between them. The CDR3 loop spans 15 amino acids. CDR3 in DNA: TGTGCCAGCAGCCAAGACTCGTGGACACCGGCTGAAGCTTTCTTT. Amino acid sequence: CASSQDSWTPAEAFF.

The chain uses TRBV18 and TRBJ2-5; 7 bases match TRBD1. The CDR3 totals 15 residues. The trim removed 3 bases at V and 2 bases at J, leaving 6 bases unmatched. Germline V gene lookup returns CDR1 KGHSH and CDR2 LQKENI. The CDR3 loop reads CASSPGQAPQETQYF. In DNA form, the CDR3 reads TGTGCCAGCTCACCTGGACAGGCTCCACAAGAGACCCAGTACTTC.

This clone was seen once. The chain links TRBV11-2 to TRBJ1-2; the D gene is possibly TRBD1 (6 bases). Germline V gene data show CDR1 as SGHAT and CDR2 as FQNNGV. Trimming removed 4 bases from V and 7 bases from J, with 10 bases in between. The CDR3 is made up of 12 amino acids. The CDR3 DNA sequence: TGTGCCAGCAGCTCCAAGACAGGTGGCTACACCTTC. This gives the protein CASSSKTGGYTF.

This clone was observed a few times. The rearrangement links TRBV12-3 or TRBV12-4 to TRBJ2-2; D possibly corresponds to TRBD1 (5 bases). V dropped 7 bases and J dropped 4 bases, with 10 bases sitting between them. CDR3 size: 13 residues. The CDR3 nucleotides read TGTGCCAGCACCCAAGGGGTCACCGGGGAGCTGTTTTTT. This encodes CASTQGVTGELFF.

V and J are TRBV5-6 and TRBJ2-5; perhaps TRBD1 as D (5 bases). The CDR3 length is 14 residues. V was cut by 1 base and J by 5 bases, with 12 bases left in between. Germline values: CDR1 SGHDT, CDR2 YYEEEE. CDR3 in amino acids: CASSLQGTSETQYF. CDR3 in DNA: TGTGCCAGCAGCTTGCAGGGAACGAGCGAGACCCAGTACTTC.

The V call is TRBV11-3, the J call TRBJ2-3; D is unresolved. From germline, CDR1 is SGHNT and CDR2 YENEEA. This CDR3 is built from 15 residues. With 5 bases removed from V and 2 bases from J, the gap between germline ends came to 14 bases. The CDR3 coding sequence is TGTGCCAGCAGCCACATGTATGGGGACACAGATACGCAGTATTTT. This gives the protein CASSHMYGDTDTQYF.

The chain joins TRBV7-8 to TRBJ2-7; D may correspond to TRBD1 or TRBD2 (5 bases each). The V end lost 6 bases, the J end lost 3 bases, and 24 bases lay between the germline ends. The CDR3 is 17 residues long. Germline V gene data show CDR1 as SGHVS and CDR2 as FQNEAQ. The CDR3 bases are TGTGCCAGCAGTTTTAGCGCTGAAAGGGGAGATTTCTACGAGCAGTACTTC. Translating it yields CASSFSAERGDFYEQYF.

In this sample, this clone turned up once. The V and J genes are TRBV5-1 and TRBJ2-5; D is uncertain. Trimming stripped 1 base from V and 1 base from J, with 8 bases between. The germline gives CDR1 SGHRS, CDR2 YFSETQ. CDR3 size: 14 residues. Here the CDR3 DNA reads TGCGCCAGCAGCTTGTTTGTAGCCCAAGAGACCCAGTACTTC. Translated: CASSLFVAQETQYF.

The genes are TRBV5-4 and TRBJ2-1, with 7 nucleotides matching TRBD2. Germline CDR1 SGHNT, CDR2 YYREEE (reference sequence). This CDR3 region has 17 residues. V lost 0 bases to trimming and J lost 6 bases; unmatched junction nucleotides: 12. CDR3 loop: CASSLEGAREGPNEQFF. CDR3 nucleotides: TGTGCCAGCAGCTTGGAGGGTGCGAGGGAGGGCCCCAATGAGCAGTTCTTC.

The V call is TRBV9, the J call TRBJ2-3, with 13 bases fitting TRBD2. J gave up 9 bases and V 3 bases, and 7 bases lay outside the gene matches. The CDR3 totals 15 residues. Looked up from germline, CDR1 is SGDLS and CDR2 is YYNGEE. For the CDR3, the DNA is TGTGCCAGCAGCGAACGACTAGCGGGGGGTTTGACGCAGTATTTT. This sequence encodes CASSERLAGGLTQYF.